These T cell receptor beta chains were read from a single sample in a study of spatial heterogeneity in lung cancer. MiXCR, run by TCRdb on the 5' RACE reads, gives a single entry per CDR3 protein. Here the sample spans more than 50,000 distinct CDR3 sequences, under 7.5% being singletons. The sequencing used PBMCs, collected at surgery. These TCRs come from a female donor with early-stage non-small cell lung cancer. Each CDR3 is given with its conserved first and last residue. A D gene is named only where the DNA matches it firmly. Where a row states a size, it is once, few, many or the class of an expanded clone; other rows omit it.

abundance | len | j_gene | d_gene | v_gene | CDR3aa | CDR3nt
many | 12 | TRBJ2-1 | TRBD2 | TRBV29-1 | CSVEEGRVEQFF | TGCAGCGTTGAAGAGGGGAGGGTTGAGCAGTTCTTC
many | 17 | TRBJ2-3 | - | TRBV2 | CASSILGTSVSADTQYF | TGTGCCAGCAGTATCCTCGGTACAAGCGTGTCCGCAGATACGCAGTATTTT
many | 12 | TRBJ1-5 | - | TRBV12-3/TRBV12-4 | CASSSFAGPQHF | TGTGCCAGCAGTTCGTTCGCAGGGCCCCAGCATTTT
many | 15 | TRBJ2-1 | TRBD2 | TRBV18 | CASSPLAGGYNEQFF | TGTGCCAGCTCACCGCTAGCGGGGGGATACAATGAGCAGTTCTTC
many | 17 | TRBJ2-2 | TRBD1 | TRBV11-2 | CASSPPPGRGRGGELFF | TGTGCCAGCAGTCCCCCCCCCGGCAGGGGGCGAGGCGGGGAGCTGTTTTTT
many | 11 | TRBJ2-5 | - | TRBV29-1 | CSVSRRETQYF | TGCAGCGTTTCCAGGAGAGAGACCCAGTACTTC
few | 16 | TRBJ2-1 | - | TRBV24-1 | CATSDMTPLGINEQFF | TGTGCCACCAGTGATATGACCCCGTTAGGGATTAATGAGCAGTTCTTC
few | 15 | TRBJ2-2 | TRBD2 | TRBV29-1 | CSALKGRASTGELFF | TGCAGCGCCCTGAAGGGGAGGGCAAGCACCGGGGAGCTGTTTTTT
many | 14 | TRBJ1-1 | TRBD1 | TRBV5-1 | CASSSGQVNTEAFF | TGCGCCAGCAGCTCCGGACAGGTGAACACTGAAGCTTTCTTT
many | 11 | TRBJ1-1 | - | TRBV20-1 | CSARGNTEAFF | TGCAGTGCTAGGGGGAACACTGAAGCTTTCTTT
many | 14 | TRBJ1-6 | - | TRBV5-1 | CASSLDSFNSPLHF | TGCGCCAGCAGCTTGGACAGTTTTAATTCACCCCTCCACTTT
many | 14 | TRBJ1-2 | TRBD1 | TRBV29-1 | CSVHGQVQPYGYTF | TGCAGCGTTCACGGACAGGTGCAACCCTATGGCTACACCTTC
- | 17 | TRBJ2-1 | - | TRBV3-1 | CASSAYRVSLPYNEQFF | TGTGCCAGCAGCGCATACCGGGTCTCCTTACCCTACAATGAGCAGTTCTTC
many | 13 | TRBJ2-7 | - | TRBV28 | CASSLRVLDEQYF | TGTGCCAGCAGTCTCAGGGTTCTCGACGAGCAGTACTTC
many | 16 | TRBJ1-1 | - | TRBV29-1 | CSVGDVPQQGNTEAFF | TGCAGCGTTGGGGACGTACCACAACAGGGGAACACTGAAGCTTTCTTT
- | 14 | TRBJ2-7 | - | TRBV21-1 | CASSKLGQGPLQYF | TGTGCCAGCAGCAAACTAGGACAGGGCCCGTTGCAGTACTTC
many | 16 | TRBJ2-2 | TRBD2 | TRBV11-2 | CASSKGLAGGSGELFF | TGTGCCAGCAGCAAAGGACTAGCGGGGGGAAGCGGGGAGCTGTTTTTT
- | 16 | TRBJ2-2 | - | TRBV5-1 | CASSLLSGANTGELFF | TGCGCCAGCAGCTTGCTTTCGGGGGCCAACACCGGGGAGCTGTTTTTT
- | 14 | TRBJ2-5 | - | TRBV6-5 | CASSYESGAETQYF | TGTGCCAGCAGTTACGAGTCGGGGGCGGAGACCCAGTACTTC
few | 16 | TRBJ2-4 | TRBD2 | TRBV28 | CASSLVASGGKNIQYF | TGTGCCAGCAGTTTGGTGGCTAGCGGGGGTAAAAACATTCAGTACTTC